This TCR beta chain was sequenced in a study of blood T cells in healthy people across ages. Study at large: In model experiments, template switching was able to capture about one barcoded beta molecule for every two T cells that were present. General study findings and limits: With age, beta diversity per million T cells declined roughly linearly, significantly by around 43.

The use of a sample-barcoded 5' primer and a J-beta primer mix characterized a second PCR of about 6 to 11 cycles. Via MiXCR, TCRdb re-called the 5' RACE reads, giving one row per CDR3 protein. The table lists hundreds of thousands of distinct CDR3 sequences, about 34% of them singletons, with 15% in the top ten. Remarks on this clonotype: Antigen: not known.

This CDR3 has 14 amino acids. CDR1 and CDR2 from the germline V gene are SGHTA and FQGTGA. V lost 5 bases to trimming and J lost 2 bases, with 12 bases between them. The chain joins TRBV7-3 to TRBJ1-2, with a possible D match to TRBD1 (6 bases). The sequenced material came from blood. The TCR was taken from a woman older than 75 in good health. The CDR3 DNA reads TGTGCCAGCAGCGCACGGACAGAGAACTATGGCTACACCTTC. The encoded protein is CASSARTENYGYTF.